This T cell receptor beta chain was sequenced in a study of radiotherapy plus CTLA-4 blockade in lung cancer. This CDR3 is 16 amino acids long. V was trimmed by 0 bases and J by 5 bases, leaving 13 bases between them. Germline V gene data show CDR1 as SGHNT and CDR2 as YENEEA. Only in-frame clones appear in the TCRdb table, and some are missing; sequencing was by immunoSEQ multiplex PCR. The data hold fewer than 75,000 clones, with about nine tenths observed a single time. This TCR was recovered from a human donor with non-small cell lung cancer that progressed on radiotherapy plus ipilimumab. The chain couples TRBV11-3 to TRBJ2-2, with a possible D match to TRBD1 (5 bases). Sequencing used peripheral blood, obtained from a patient treated with radiotherapy plus ipilimumab. The CDR3 nucleotides are TGTGCCAGCAGCTTAGATATGCAGGGTCGGACCGGGGAGCTGTTTTTT. Its translation is CASSLDMQGRTGELFF.